The 8 T cell receptor beta chains below come from one sample, sequenced in a study of blood T cell repertoires in COVID-19. TCRdb's copy holds only in-frame clones and misses some; the assay was immunoSEQ multiplex PCR. The sample holds some 250,000 clones; around 83% are singletons and the top ten take 3.4%. What was sequenced was peripheral blood. Source of these receptors: a woman between 18 and 29 years old with acute or convalescent COVID-19.

This chain joins TRBV5-4 and TRBJ2-7; TRBD2 aligns across 9 bases. The length of the CDR3 is 17 residues. Per the germline V gene, CDR1 is SGHNT and CDR2 is YYREEE (reference sequence). J was trimmed by 2 bases and V by 0 bases; bases with no gene match: 9. The CDR3, as DNA: TGTGCCAGCAGCTTGGAGGCGGGGCTAGCGGGAACCTACGAGCAGTACTTC. It translates to CASSLEAGLAGTYEQYF. The variable domain in full, completed from reference TRBV5-4 and TRBJ2-7, reads ETGVTQSPTHLIKTRGQQVTLRCSSQSGHNTVSWYQQALGQGPQFIFQYYREEENGRGNFPPRFSGLQFPNYSSELNVNALELDDSALYLCASSLEAGLAGTYEQYFGPGTRLTVT.

The chain links TRBV29-1 to TRBJ2-3; 10 bases are a match to TRBD2. V lost 0 bases, J lost 2 bases, and 5 bases stayed unmatched. The germline CDR1 and CDR2 sequences are SQVTM and ANQGSEA. CDR3 length: 16 residues. CDR3 bases: TGCAGCGTTGAAGACGGACTAGCGGACTACACAGATACGCAGTATTTT. Its protein is CSVEDGLADYTDTQYF.

This chain joins TRBV2 and TRBJ2-6; D ambiguous. Germline CDR1 SNHLY, CDR2 FYNNEI. Trimming shortened V by 4 bases and J by 0 bases, and 10 bases separated the two germline ends. The CDR3 has 16 residues. The CDR3 spells CASSGGLSSGANVLTF. In nucleotides, the CDR3 is TGTGCCAGCAGTGGAGGATTGAGCTCTGGGGCCAACGTCCTGACTTTC.

J is TRBJ2-5 and V is TRBV11-2, with a weak D call TRBD2 (6 bases). Per germline, CDR1 SGHAT and CDR2 FQNNGV. V was clipped by 3 bases and J by 0 bases, with 23 bases between them. The CDR3 length is 19 residues. As DNA, the CDR3 is TGTGCCAGCAGCTTGAAAAAGCCGGGACTCCGACTTAACCAAGAGACCCAGTACTTC. Translated, it gives CASSLKKPGLRLNQETQYF.

CDR3 in DNA: TGTGCCGCGACCGACAGTTCCTCCTACGAGCAGTACTTC. Protein: CAATDSSSYEQYF. The rearrangement joins TRBV28 to TRBJ2-7; possibly TRBD1 for D (5 bases). There are 13 residues in the CDR3. Germline loops: CDR1 MDHEN, CDR2 SYDVKM. Trimming removed 11 bases at V and 0 bases at J, with 14 bases between.

The V call is TRBV27, the J call TRBJ2-2; 8 nucleotides match TRBD2. Germline CDR1 is MNHEY and CDR2 is SMNVEV (reference sequence). CDR3 size: 14 residues. J gave up 6 bases and V 3 bases, and 3 bases lay outside the gene matches. CDR3 sequence (DNA): TGTGCCAGCAGTTTGTCGGGGGGGGCCGGGGAGCTGTTTTTT. Amino acid sequence: CASSLSGGAGELFF.

The chain combines TRBV19 with TRBJ2-1, with 9 bases fitting TRBD1. Trimming removed 4 bases from V and 8 bases from J; junction bases left unmatched: 12. This CDR3 region has 16 residues. Germline CDR1 reads LNHDA; CDR2 reads SQIVND (reference sequence). The CDR3 spells CASSTGTGLMRHEQFF. The CDR3, as DNA: TGTGCCAGTAGTACCGGGACAGGGTTAATGCGCCATGAGCAGTTCTTC.

This chain uses TRBV7-2 with TRBJ1-2; unclear D gene. V lost 0 bases to trimming and J lost 4 bases, with 9 bases between them. The CDR3 length is 14 residues. Germline-derived CDR1 and CDR2 are SGHTA and FQGNSA. CDR3 coding DNA: TGTGCCAGCAGCTTAGCTCTAGGTGGCTATGGCTACACCTTC. This sequence encodes CASSLALGGYGYTF.